Listed here are 14 T cell receptor beta chains from one sample, sequenced in a study of technical replicates of blood from a few donors. The table came from immunoSEQ multiplex PCR; TCRdb's copy has only in-frame clones and leaves some out. There are about 97,000 clones in the sample; approximately 96% occur only once, and under 0.45% lies in the top ten. The sample was T cells isolated from PBMCs. These receptors all come from a human donor in good health.

The chain joins TRBV19 to TRBJ1-1, with TRBD1 as a possible D gene (5 bases). Trimming removed 7 bases from V and 1 base from J, with 13 bases in between. This CDR3 has 14 amino acids. CDR1 is LNHDA and CDR2 is SQIVND in the germline V gene (reference sequence). CDR3 DNA: TGTGCCAGTAATACCAGGGTTAGGAACACTGAAGCTTTCTTT. It specifies CASNTRVRNTEAFF.

The chain links TRBV6-1 to TRBJ2-1; 7 bases agree with TRBD2. CDR3 size: 14 residues. Trimming took 7 bases from V and 6 from J; bases not matched to a gene: 9. CDR1 is MNHNS, CDR2 SASEGT, per germline. The CDR3 region has the DNA TGTGCCAGCACGGAGGGAGGGCTCGTCAATGAGCAGTTCTTC. It is translated as CASTEGGLVNEQFF.

The chain is built from TRBV30 and TRBJ1-4, with TRBD1 as a possible D gene (5 bases). The CDR3 runs to 11 residues. Trimming took 5 bases from V and 8 from J, leaving 9 bases between them. Germline values: CDR1 GTSNPN, CDR2 SVGIG (reference sequence). The CDR3 nucleotides are TGTGCCTGGGGGAGGGGAGAAAAACTGTTTTTT. Amino acids: CAWGRGEKLFF.

CDR3 sequence reads: CASSLIAGTGDTDTQYF. Written as DNA, the CDR3 is TGTGCCAGCAGCTTGATTGCCGGGACAGGGGACACAGATACGCAGTATTTT. This sequence joins TRBV5-8 and TRBJ2-3, with 10 bases identical to TRBD1. The germline gives CDR1 SGHTS, CDR2 YDEGEE. Trimming at V came to 1 base and at J to 2 bases, leaving 7 bases not matched to a gene. This CDR3 contains 17 residues.

The chain combines TRBV7-2 with TRBJ2-7; D uncertain. The CDR3 contains 13 residues. CDR1 and CDR2 from the germline V gene are SGHTA and FQGNSA. The V and J ends lost 3 bases and 4 bases respectively, with 10 bases between them. The CDR3 reads CASSFPGSYEQYF. The CDR3 DNA reads TGTGCCAGCAGCTTCCCGGGTTCTTACGAGCAGTACTTC.

J is TRBJ1-1 and V is TRBV7-8; D is unclear. This CDR3 region has 15 residues. Deletions cut 2 bases from V and 2 bases from J, with 12 bases between. Germline V gene lookup returns CDR1 SGHVS and CDR2 FQNEAQ. The CDR3 here is CASSLLPDYNTEAFF. CDR3 coding DNA: TGTGCCAGCAGCTTACTCCCAGATTATAACACTGAAGCTTTCTTT.

The V gene is TRBV15, the J gene TRBJ2-7; tentatively, D is TRBD1 (5 bases). V dropped 2 bases and J dropped 0 bases, with 8 bases sitting between them. Germline CDR1 is LNHNV and CDR2 is YYDKDF (reference sequence). The CDR3 extends over 14 amino acids. The CDR3 bases are TGTGCCACCAGCAGACAGGGTAGCTCCTACGAGCAGTACTTC. As protein: CATSRQGSSYEQYF.

J is TRBJ2-7 and V is TRBV18, with a tentative D call TRBD2 (7 bases). The ends were cut back, 0 bases at V and 4 bases at J, with 13 bases in the middle. Germline V CDR1 and CDR2: KGHSH, LQKENI. There are 15 residues in the CDR3. The CDR3 is CASSPPSGGRYEQYF. As DNA, the CDR3 is TGTGCCAGCTCACCACCGTCCGGGGGGCGGTACGAGCAGTACTTC.

The V gene is TRBV18, the J gene TRBJ2-7; 14 bases are shared with TRBD2. The CDR3 runs 16 residues. The germline CDR1 and CDR2 sequences are KGHSH and LQKENI. V lost 3 bases to trimming and J lost 4 bases; unmatched junction nucleotides: 5. The DNA of the CDR3 is TGTGCCAGCTCACCTCCGGGACTAGCGGGAGTATACGAGCAGTACTTC. Encoded protein: CASSPPGLAGVYEQYF.

V gene TRBV5-1 combines with J gene TRBJ2-5, with D unclear. V lost 2 bases to trimming and J lost 5 bases, with 13 bases between them. The CDR3 runs 14 residues. CDR1 is SGHRS, CDR2 YFSETQ, per germline. The CDR3 region has the DNA TGCGCCAGCAGCTTAGACTCTAACGTTGAGACCCAGTACTTC. It translates to CASSLDSNVETQYF. The complete variable domain, with remaining parts taken from reference TRBV5-1 and TRBJ2-5, reads KAGVTQTPRYLIKTRGQQVTLSCSPISGHRSVSWYQQTPGQGLQFLFEYFSETQRNKGNFPGRFSGRQFSNSRSEMNVSTLELGDSALYLCASSLDSNVETQYFGPGTRLLVL.

This chain uses TRBV7-3 with TRBJ2-1; D remains unclear. The V gene's germline CDR1 is SGHTA and CDR2 FQGTGA. The CDR3 extends over 15 amino acids. V shed 3 bases and J shed 3 bases, with 12 bases lying between them. CDR3 region: CASSFFGSGYNEQFF. DNA for the CDR3: TGTGCCAGCAGCTTTTTCGGCTCGGGCTACAATGAGCAGTTCTTC.

The V and J genes are TRBV19 and TRBJ2-1; 7 bases match TRBD2. Unmatched junction bases numbered 4, after V lost 11 bases and J lost 3 bases. CDR3 length: 12 amino acids. Germline CDR1 LNHDA, CDR2 SQIVND (reference sequence). The CDR3 here is CAAWDYYNEQFF. CDR3 sequence (DNA): TGTGCCGCCTGGGACTACTACAATGAGCAGTTCTTC.

This chain links TRBV5-3 with TRBJ2-7; D is uncertain. TRBV5-3 has ORF status, its function being uncertain. This CDR3 has 14 amino acids. The V gene lost 2 bases and the J gene lost 1 base, with 10 bases spanning the gap. CDR3 nucleotides: TGTGCCAGAAGCTTATTACAGAGATCCTACGAGCAGTACTTC. Translated, it gives CARSLLQRSYEQYF.

The chain employs TRBV6-1 and TRBJ2-5, with 8 bases that match TRBD1. J lost 5 bases, V lost 5 bases, and 7 bases had no gene match. Germline lookup yields CDR1 MNHNS and CDR2 SASEGT. CDR3 length: 14 amino acids. The CDR3, as DNA: TGTGCCAGCAGTCGATTACAGGGGGACGAGACCCAGTACTTC. Its translation: CASSRLQGDETQYF.